This T cell receptor (beta chain) was recovered during a study of blood T cell repertoires in COVID-19. Study in general: Nucleic acid was either cDNA or gDNA, and it came from T cells, B-cell-depleted T cells, or PBMCs.

Study processing details: Amplified reference gene primers provided the basis for estimating nucleated cell counts. Only in-frame clones appear in the TCRdb table, and some are missing; sequencing was by immunoSEQ multiplex PCR. The V and J calls and the clone size are those of that table, but D and trimming were determined from the DNA. The sample shows under 85,000 clones, 85% of them seen only once. CDR1 is MNHEY, CDR2 SVGEGT, per germline. There are 16 residues in the CDR3. Trimming left V 6 bases short and J 2 bases short, with 14 bases between. V and J are TRBV6-2 or TRBV6-3 and TRBJ1-6; D ambiguous. The receptor was derived from a man older than 75 with acute or convalescent COVID-19. What was sequenced was peripheral blood. CDR3 DNA: TGTGCCAGCAGCCACCGGACTAGCCCCTATAATTCACCCCTCCACTTT. Translated: CASSHRTSPYNSPLHF.